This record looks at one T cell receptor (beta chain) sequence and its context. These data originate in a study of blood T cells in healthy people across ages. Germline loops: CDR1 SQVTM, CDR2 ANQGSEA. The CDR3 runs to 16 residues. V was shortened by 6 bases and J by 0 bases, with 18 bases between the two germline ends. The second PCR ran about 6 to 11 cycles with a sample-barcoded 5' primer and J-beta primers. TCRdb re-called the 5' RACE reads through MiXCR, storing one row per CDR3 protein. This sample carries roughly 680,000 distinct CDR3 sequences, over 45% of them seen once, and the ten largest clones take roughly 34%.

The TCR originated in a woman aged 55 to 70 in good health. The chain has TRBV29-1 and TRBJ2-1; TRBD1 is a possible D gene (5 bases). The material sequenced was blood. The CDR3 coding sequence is TGCAGCGTCGTTCAGGGAACAGCAAGCTCCTACAATGAGCAGTTCTTC. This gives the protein CSVVQGTASSYNEQFF.